The T cell receptor (beta chain) under discussion was sequenced for a study of cytomegalovirus exposure and HLA in healthy donors (dated by TCRdb to about 2017). For the study in its entirety: According to an earlier analysis of 450 to 650 of the donors, about 190 million T cells yielded some 110 million unique TCR beta sequences and about 280 Gb of sequence data. Because of strong linkage in the cohort, 4 to 6 DR-DQ haplotypes were treated as single units for association and clustering. The genetic ancestry cluster associated with self-reported Caucasian donors included 81% of the roughly 410 genotyped donors. Every repertoire in the discovery cohort had been generated on one and the same sequencing platform. To study patterns of TCR occurrence, a later analysis re-analyzed previously published TCR beta repertoires from around 660 donors and added high-resolution HLA genotyping. Typing coverage differed by locus: A, B, C, DRB1 and DQB1 were typed in about 620-630 donors, DQA1 in 522, DPA1 in some 600, and DPB1 in roughly 470. The study aimed to test whether signatures of past pathogen exposure could be identified by cataloging public T cell receptors. Rather than using new phenotypic data, the later analysis identified candidate immune exposures from TCR beta sequences and from how often those sequences occurred across donors. On average, about 200,000 unique TCR beta nucleotide sequences were sequenced per donor among a few hundred genotyped donors of the cohort, with 15% to 20% of those sequences being non-productive. About 330 gigabases of sequencing data and 91 million or so unique TCR sequences made up an early release that covered approximately 700 HLA-typed donors. An earlier analysis of approximately 640 of the donors applied high-throughput TCR beta sequencing to assess whether each TCR beta V gene segment acted as functional or pseudogenic. The T cell repertoires of under 750 subjects were profiled by immunosequencing and related to cytomegalovirus serostatus. A separate validation cohort of more than 100 different subjects was used in addition to the roughly 700-subject first cohort. Donor age, sex, ethnicity and CMV serostatus were collected together with the repertoire data. HLA typing included class I and class II loci at four-digit resolution. A later genetic analysis used genome-wide SNP genotypes for about 60% of the roughly 670 donors, treating that subset as a discovery cohort. To predict cytomegalovirus infection status, the study brought together high-throughput TCR immunosequencing, statistical association of individual TCRs with disease status, and machine learning.

The cohort comprised 666 healthy bone marrow donors. At the time of sampling, every cohort member was nominally healthy, though immune exposures that went unrecorded were likely present. The donor tested CMV seronegative, placing the donor among the 352 seronegative members of the cohort. A peripheral blood sample was collected from each donor, and TCR beta sequencing was performed on peripheral blood mononuclear cells. The Qiagen DNeasy Blood Extraction Kit was used to extract genomic DNA from the blood cell samples. The library was generated by the immunoSEQ multiplex PCR assay. For the multiplex PCR, a mixture combining 60 forward primers for TCR Vbeta segments and 13 reverse primers for TCR Jbeta segments was used. The CDR3 region of rearranged TCR beta genes was amplified from genomic DNA with a multiplex PCR assay. The amplified TCR beta libraries were sequenced on the Illumina HiSeq System as 87-base-pair reads. On the study's bioinformatics: A later analysis tallied 75 million to 95 million unique TCR beta chains across the 666 repertoires, and some 10 million of those chains were shared by two or more donors. Raw reads were error-corrected and collapsed into unique sequences by a nearest-neighbor algorithm in which closely related sequences were merged to remove PCR and sequencing errors. To assign V, D and J gene segments, CDR3 sequences were aligned to IMGT reference sequences. For a sequence to be retained, at least a six-nucleotide match to both a V gene segment and a J gene segment was required. Rearrangements were classified as productive when the CDR3 lacked stop codons and remained in frame with V and J, and all other rearrangements were classified as non-productive. CDR3 was defined by IMGT convention, running from the second conserved V-encoded cysteine to the conserved J-encoded phenylalanine. Sequences without an unambiguous match to a single V gene segment were excluded from the earlier analysis of several hundred of the donors. An earlier analysis of about 590 of the donors classified V segments as functional when productive rearrangements were above 56.7% and as segregating when the standard deviation between donors was above 5%. A statistical classification framework was built to diagnose cytomegalovirus status from the catalog of TCR beta chain sequences. A later analysis assigned V and J genes by comparing TCR nucleotide sequences with IMGT/GENE-DB human TR gene sequences. Using the TCRdist pipeline, a later analysis assigned CDR3 sequences along with most-parsimonious VDJ recombination scenarios. In a later analysis, every TCR beta chain was defined by the combination of its CDR3 amino acid sequence and its V-gene family, and reads without a unique V-gene family were dropped. A later analysis removed 592 highly shared, low-generation-probability nucleotide sequences to deal with suspected cross-contamination and a sequencing artifact. A later analysis calculated a clonal expansion index for each public chain from normalized within-repertoire ranks of inferred template counts. Generation probabilities in a later analysis came from a VDJ recombination model fitted to out-of-frame rearrangements, and those results were checked against IGoR. Hypergeometric tests were used in a later analysis to score TCR-TCR, TCR-HLA and TCR-CMV co-occurrence, with a repertoire-size bias correction applied to the TCR pairs. In a later analysis, false discovery rates were estimated by permuting HLA or CMV assignments 20 times. In a later analysis, co-occurring TCRs were grouped using DBSCAN, with TCRdist sequence similarity added in when clustering inside HLA-allele-positive subsets. Repertoires with fewer than 30,000 or more than 120,000 public chains were left out of co-occurrence clustering, as were five repertoires with anomalous nucleotide sharing. TCRdb provides this immuneACCESS table in a form limited to in-frame rearrangements. Some clones are lacking; in checked studies, under half of them reflect an unresolved V gene, and why the rest are absent is not known. V and J calls and clone size are given by that table; D and trimming were obtained from the DNA. The sample table records about 72,000 clones; roughly four fifths of these occur just once. 1.9% of the sample lies in the top ten.

The full study reports these points: Linkage disequilibrium might explain the correlated functional status among segregating V segments, but an unknown experimental factor could not be ruled out. Because HLA typing was missing for some donors at each locus, association tests included only the typed subset. Strong co-occurrence of HLA alleles, especially DR and DQ, made assigning TCR associations to individual alleles difficult. A few of the identified cytomegalovirus-associated TCR beta chains were confirmed in vitro to be specific for cytomegalovirus antigens. In an earlier analysis of more than 500 of the donors, most TCR beta V segments appeared in productive rearrangements about 87% or about 30% of the time, broadly matching IMGT annotations. Specific HLA alleles were associated with some 15,000 TCR beta sequences at a false discovery rate of 0.05 in a later analysis. CMV serostatus was the only immune exposure information available for the cohort. A further reported finding was that TCR beta sequences accurately predicted the HLA-A and HLA-B alleles for most subjects in the first cohort. In both the original and validation cohorts, the classifier was reported to diagnose cytomegalovirus status with high specificity and sensitivity. Several of the top co-occurrence clusters appeared to be linked to parvovirus B19, influenza, CMV and Epstein-Barr virus, according to a later analysis. An association between a missense DCLRE1C variant and V-gene and J-gene trimming of TCR beta chains was found in a later genetic analysis and replicated in an independent cohort. Some IMGT-functional V segments, including TRBV6-2 and TRBV6-3, could not be told apart with the 87-base-pair reads, so those segments were excluded. A later genetic analysis reported fewer N-insertions in productive TCRs among donors in an Asian-associated ancestry cluster than the roughly 700-donor mean. Across donors, most TCR sequences were observed very rarely, whereas some public TCRs were present in many individuals. A later analysis found that HLA-associated TCR beta chains were more clonally expanded and had lower generation probabilities than equally common non-associated chains. It was suggested by the authors that the approach could potentially be generalized to other disease states and immunological phenotypes. Most CMV-associated TCR beta chains appeared to be HLA-restricted in a later analysis, and the HLA associations seemed to be driven largely by CMV exposure. Because counts were too low, about 18 rarely observed V segments, including chromosome 9 orphons, were left out of the earlier analysis of approximately 500 of the donors. The sequencing pipeline was judged likely to have produced a cluster of highly shared sequence variants as a technical artifact. The study gave a list of about 160 TCR beta chains associated with cytomegalovirus. In this cohort, only TCR beta chains were sequenced, and detectable features were limited by the absence of alpha or paired-chain data. The presence/absence analyses assumed that sequencing depth was roughly uniform across donors, and that assumption may not be true. According to a later analysis, TCR association rates differed among HLA loci, with DRB1 alleles showing the most associated TCRs and HLA-C alleles showing the fewest.

V lost 5 bases and J lost 2 bases, and the count of bases not matched to a germline gene is 5. The CDR3 has 15 amino acids, counting the end cysteine and phenylalanine. Of all the DNA, just the CDR3 is kept, 45 bases in frame from base 1. The germline V gene (reference sequence) provides CDR1 MNHNY and CDR2 SVGAGI. Note on this clone: Its target antigen remains unknown. There are no base qualities to consult, and no much larger clone falls within one base.

In this chain, TRBV6-6 is recombined with TRBJ1-3, and 8 junction bases match TRBD1. The TCR sequence derives from a man between 18 and 35 years old in good health and CMV-seronegative. Sequencing was carried out using PBMCs. DNA sequence: TGTGCCAGCAGTCACGACAGGGGAACTGGAAACACCATATATTTT. Translated, it gives CASSHDRGTGNTIYF.